These 31 T cell receptor beta chains share one sample of origin, sequenced in a study of blood T cell repertoires in COVID-19. This table comes from immunoSEQ multiplex PCR, and its TCRdb copy is limited to in-frame clones, with some not included. The sample lists over 200,000 clones, roughly 88% occurring once. Material: PBMCs or T cells enriched from blood (not recorded which). The source of these receptors is a woman aged 25 to 39 who had been exposed to COVID-19.

This clone has a single count. The chain uses TRBV19 and TRBJ2-1, with TRBD1 matching over 8 bases. CDR3 size: 17 residues. V lost 7 bases, J lost 0 bases, and 11 bases stayed unmatched. Germline V gives CDR1 LNHDA, CDR2 SQIVND (reference sequence). Here the CDR3 reads CASTETGASSSYNEQFF. The CDR3 nucleotides read TGTGCCAGTACCGAGACAGGGGCTTCGAGCTCCTACAATGAGCAGTTCTTC. Combining the CDR3 with reference TRBV19 and TRBJ2-1 gives the whole variable domain DGGITQSPKYLFRKEGQNVTLSCEQNLNHDAMYWYRQDPGQGLRLIYYSQIVNDFQKGDIAEGYSVSREKKESFPLTVTSAQKNPTAFYLCASTETGASSSYNEQFFGPGTRLTVL.

The chain has TRBV4-1 and TRBJ1-1; 8 bases map to TRBD1. CDR3 length: 13 residues. V dropped 3 bases and J dropped 5; count of bases not matched to a gene: 2. From germline, CDR1 is MGHRA and CDR2 YSYEKL. DNA of the CDR3: TGCGCCAGCAGCCAGGGACAGGCGACTGAAGCTTTCTTT. Translated: CASSQGQATEAFF.

The chain couples TRBV28 to TRBJ1-6; unclear D gene. The CDR3 sequence is 12 residues long. CDR1 is MDHEN, CDR2 SYDVKM, per germline. V was cut by 5 bases and J by 7 bases, with 6 bases left in between. The CDR3 sequence: CASSPTNSPLHF. In DNA form, the CDR3 reads TGTGCCAGCAGTCCCACAAATTCACCCCTCCACTTT.

The chain carries TRBV9 and TRBJ2-7; possibly TRBD1 for D (6 bases). CDR1 and CDR2 (germline): SGDLS, YYNGEE. Between the trimmed V and J ends, which lost 4 bases and 3 bases, there was a span of 14 bases. There are 14 residues in the CDR3. The CDR3 coding sequence is TGTGCCAGCAGCCCCCAGCCAGGGGACTACGAGCAGTACTTC. As protein: CASSPQPGDYEQYF.

The rearrangement joins TRBV5-1 to TRBJ2-7; tentatively, D is TRBD1 (5 bases). Trimming took 0 bases from V and 6 from J, leaving 16 bases between them. This CDR3 is built from 15 residues. Germline values: CDR1 SGHRS, CDR2 YFSETQ. The CDR3 nucleotides read TGCGCCAGCAGCTTGGATCCCGACAGTCTTCGCGAGCAGTACTTC. Translation: CASSLDPDSLREQYF.

This clone has more than one count but fewer than ten. The chain links TRBV19 to TRBJ1-2; D is possibly TRBD1 (6 bases). V was clipped by 8 bases and J by 4 bases, with 14 bases between them. The CDR3 length is 13 residues. Looked up from germline, CDR1 is LNHDA and CDR2 is SQIVND (reference sequence). The CDR3 region has the DNA TGTGCCAGTCGGGCAGGGGAAAGCTATGGCTACACCTTC. This translates into CASRAGESYGYTF.

The chain combines TRBV29-1 with TRBJ2-5; 11 nucleotides agree with TRBD2. The germline V gene encodes CDR1 SQVTM and CDR2 ANQGSEA. The CDR3 contains 13 residues. Trimming took 6 bases from V and 5 from J; bases not matched to a gene: 5. In DNA form, the CDR3 reads TGCAGCGTCCCCCTAGCGGGGGGCGAGACCCAGTACTTC. Amino acids: CSVPLAGGETQYF.

This clone has only a few counts. The V and J genes are TRBV6-1 and TRBJ2-1; D possibly corresponds to TRBD2 (6 bases). In germline, CDR1 is MNHNS, CDR2 SASEGT. This CDR3 is 13 amino acids long. The germline V and J ends were trimmed by 2 bases and 5 bases, with 7 bases remaining between them. The CDR3 here is CASSERTNNEQFF. DNA for the CDR3: TGTGCCAGCAGTGAAAGGACTAACAATGAGCAGTTCTTC.

This chain links TRBV6-5 with TRBJ1-1, with 8 nucleotides matching TRBD1. The CDR3 totals 14 residues. After removal of 6 bases from V and 5 bases from J, the junction contained 8 bases not matched to a gene. The V gene's germline CDR1 is MNHEY and CDR2 SVGAGI. CDR3 sequence reads: CASRETGVGTEAFF. CDR3 sequence (DNA): TGTGCCAGCAGGGAGACAGGGGTTGGGACTGAAGCTTTCTTT.

The chain uses TRBV19 and TRBJ1-2, with 7 bases aligning to TRBD1. This CDR3 region has 16 residues. Germline lookup yields CDR1 LNHDA and CDR2 SQIVND (reference sequence). Trimming removed 4 bases from V and 4 bases from J; junction bases left unmatched: 12. CDR3 in amino acids: CASSTPSRTGPYGYTF. The DNA of the CDR3 is TGTGCCAGTAGTACCCCATCCAGGACAGGCCCCTATGGCTACACCTTC.

CDR3 sequence: CATSTGGDYGYTF. The CDR3 nucleotides are TGCGCCACCTCGACAGGGGGCGACTATGGCTACACCTTC. The rearrangement uses TRBV5-1 and TRBJ1-2, with 10 bases aligning to TRBD1. The germline V gene encodes CDR1 SGHRS and CDR2 YFSETQ. J lost 3 bases, V lost 9 bases, and 5 bases had no gene match. The CDR3 has 13 amino acids.

The V call is TRBV29-1, the J call TRBJ1-1; 8 nucleotides agree with TRBD1. The CDR3 has 13 amino acids. V trimming: 6 bases; J trimming: 0 bases; junction bases outside the gene matches: 3. Per the germline V gene, CDR1 is SQVTM and CDR2 is ANQGSEA. CDR3 in DNA: TGCAGCGTGGCGACAGGGGTGAACACTGAAGCTTTCTTT. Encoded protein: CSVATGVNTEAFF.

The chain carries TRBV14 and TRBJ2-3, with 8 positions matching TRBD2. V lost 1 base and J lost 2; bases outside the gene matches: 17. The length of the CDR3 is 20 residues. Germline V gives CDR1 SGHDN, CDR2 FVKESK. The CDR3 nucleotides are TGTGCCAGCAGCCAAGGGATTTGGGATCTAGCGGGTCCTGACACAGATACGCAGTATTTT. Amino acids: CASSQGIWDLAGPDTDTQYF.

This clone appeared a single time. The DNA of the CDR3 is TGCGCCAGCAGCGCGGGACAGTTCACTGAAGCTTTCTTT. Its protein product is CASSAGQFTEAFF. This chain uses TRBV4-1 with TRBJ1-1; 7 bases map to TRBD1. V trimming: 5 bases; J trimming: 4 bases; junction bases outside the gene matches: 4. This CDR3 region has 13 residues. Germline V lookup: CDR1 MGHRA, CDR2 YSYEKL.

This clone was seen once. The chain recombines TRBV15 with TRBJ2-5, with TRBD1 as a possible D gene (6 bases). CDR1 and CDR2 (germline): LNHNV, YYDKDF (reference sequence). The CDR3 is 14 amino acids. V lost 0 bases and J 5 bases, leaving 10 bases between the germline ends. The CDR3 DNA follows: TGTGCCACCAGCAGAGACAACAGGGTCGAGACCCAGTACTTC. Protein: CATSRDNRVETQYF.

This clone showed up just a few times. The chain recombines TRBV11-3 with TRBJ2-7, with a possible D match to TRBD2 (7 bases). V lost 1 base and J lost 0, with 10 bases in between. The CDR3 is 15 residues long. From germline, CDR1 is SGHNT and CDR2 YENEEA. For the CDR3, the DNA is TGTGCCAGCAGCTTAGGGGGGGGCGTCTCCTACGAGCAGTACTTC. It encodes CASSLGGGVSYEQYF.

This clone was observed once. This chain uses TRBV24-1 with TRBJ1-2; no clear D gene. Per the germline V gene, CDR1 is KGHDR and CDR2 is SFDVKD. There are 14 residues in the CDR3. V lost 5 bases and J lost 4, with 13 bases in between. Written as DNA, the CDR3 is TGTGCCACCAGTGCTGGCAGATCTCCCTATGGCTACACCTTC. This codes for CATSAGRSPYGYTF.

For the CDR3, the DNA is TGCGCCAGCAGTGAGGGACGCGGACAGGGGGGCGAGTTCTTC. Translated: CASSEGRGQGGEFF. J is TRBJ2-1 and V is TRBV10-1; 10 positions agree with TRBD1. CDR3 size: 14 residues. V was clipped by 2 bases and J by 14 bases; unmatched bases: 9. CDR1 WNHNN and CDR2 SYGVQD come from the germline V gene (reference sequence).

The V and J genes are TRBV5-5 and TRBJ1-1; 10 nucleotides match TRBD1. The CDR3 is made up of 17 amino acids. From germline, CDR1 is SGHKS and CDR2 YYEKEE (reference sequence). The trim removed 4 bases at V and 1 base at J, leaving 10 bases unmatched. The CDR3 protein is CASSRDRGRAENTEAFF. CDR3 coding DNA: TGTGCCAGCAGCAGGGACAGGGGACGGGCAGAGAACACTGAAGCTTTCTTT.

The V and J genes are TRBV5-1 and TRBJ1-2; 7 bases are shared with TRBD1. CDR3 length: 13 amino acids. The junction had 4 bases not matched to a gene; V was cut back by 2 bases and J by 6 bases. Per the germline V gene, CDR1 is SGHRS and CDR2 is YFSETQ. Written as DNA, the CDR3 is TGCGCCAGCAGCTTTCAGGGGGACCATGGCTACACCTTC. This translates into CASSFQGDHGYTF. The whole variable domain, remainder taken from reference TRBV5-1 and TRBJ1-2, is KAGVTQTPRYLIKTRGQQVTLSCSPISGHRSVSWYQQTPGQGLQFLFEYFSETQRNKGNFPGRFSGRQFSNSRSEMNVSTLELGDSALYLCASSFQGDHGYTFGSGTRLTVV.

The CDR3: CASSFRDRVLTEAFF. CDR3 in DNA: TGTGCCAGCAGCTTCCGGGACAGAGTCCTCACTGAAGCTTTCTTT. The rearrangement joins TRBV7-9 to TRBJ1-1, with 7 bases aligning to TRBD1. Trimming cost V 3 bases and J 4 bases; bases outside gene matches: 8. Germline CDR1 is SEHNR and CDR2 is FQNEAQ (reference sequence). This CDR3 is 15 amino acids long.

The J gene is TRBJ1-1, the V gene TRBV5-6; D call uncertain. Trimming took off 0 bases at V and 2 bases at J, with 8 bases between the two ends. Germline V gene data show CDR1 as SGHDT and CDR2 as YYEEEE. CDR3 length equals 14 residues. Written as DNA, the CDR3 is TGTGCCAGCAGCTTGGCCACAGCTAACACTGAAGCTTTCTTT. Translating gives CASSLATANTEAFF.

This clone was seen once. This chain joins TRBV15 and TRBJ1-2; possible D gene TRBD1, 5 bases. Deletions cut 1 base from V and 9 bases from J, with 12 bases between. CDR1 is LNHNV and CDR2 is YYDKDF in the germline V gene (reference sequence). CDR3 length: 13 amino acids. CDR3 region: CATSRGGEESYTF. CDR3 in DNA: TGTGCCACCAGCAGAGGGGGGGAGGAGAGCTACACCTTC. The complete variable domain, with remaining parts taken from reference TRBV15 and TRBJ1-2, reads DAMVIQNPRYQVTQFGKPVTLSCSQTLNHNVMYWYQQKSSQAPKLLFHYYDKDFNNEADTPDNFQSRRPNTSFCFLDIRSPGLGDTAMYLCATSRGGEESYTFGSGTRLTVV.

J is TRBJ1-2 and V is TRBV9; D is perhaps TRBD1 (5 bases). Germline V gene sequence: CDR1 SGDLS, CDR2 YYNGEE. V gave up 0 bases and J gave up 4 bases, with 13 bases separating them. The CDR3 totals 15 residues. CDR3 in DNA: TGTGCCAGCAGCGTAGGTCAGGGAAAAAGCTATGGCTACACCTTC. Amino acid sequence: CASSVGQGKSYGYTF.

This clone was seen more than once but under ten times. This rearrangement joins TRBV7-9 to TRBJ2-1; 8 bases are a match to TRBD2. The V gene's germline CDR1 is SEHNR and CDR2 FQNEAQ (reference sequence). The CDR3 is 13 residues long. V gave up 7 bases and J gave up 7 bases; unmatched junction bases: 6. CDR3 bases: TGTGCCAGCACGGGGGGGAGTAGGAATGAGCAGTTCTTC. Protein: CASTGGSRNEQFF.

The J gene is TRBJ2-3, the V gene TRBV10-3; TRBD2 aligns across 11 bases. Germline V CDR1 and CDR2: ENHRY, SYGVKD. Unmatched junction bases numbered 6, after V lost 7 bases and J lost 3 bases. This CDR3 has 15 residues. The CDR3 loop reads CAINPGTSGTDTQYF. CDR3 sequence (DNA): TGTGCCATCAACCCCGGGACTAGCGGAACAGATACGCAGTATTTT.

The V gene is TRBV6-4, the J gene TRBJ2-2; D is possibly TRBD1 (6 bases). Germline CDR1 is MRHNA and CDR2 is SNTAGT. The ends were cut back, 6 bases at V and 4 bases at J, with 15 bases in the middle. The CDR3 runs to 15 residues. CDR3 in amino acids: CASSEQGSGTGELFF. The CDR3 DNA sequence: TGTGCCAGCAGCGAACAGGGTTCGGGCACCGGGGAGCTGTTTTTT.

The chain joins TRBV6-4 to TRBJ2-5, with a tentative D call TRBD1 (6 bases). The CDR3 length is 15 residues. CDR1 is MRHNA, CDR2 SNTAGT, per germline. Trimming stripped 4 bases from V and 4 bases from J, with 16 bases between. This CDR3 reads CASSASAGAIETQYF. CDR3 bases: TGTGCCAGCAGTGCCTCCGCAGGGGCGATAGAGACCCAGTACTTC.

The chain recombines TRBV27 with TRBJ2-1; the match to TRBD2 covers 13 bases. From germline, CDR1 is MNHEY and CDR2 SMNVEV (reference sequence). The CDR3 has 14 amino acids. V was pared by 6 bases and J by 12 bases, with 8 bases of the junction left unmatched. The CDR3 region has the DNA TGTGCCAGCAGCACTAGCGGGAGGGCAATTGGGCAGTTCTTC. As protein: CASSTSGRAIGQFF.

The sample holds a few counts of this clone. The chain recombines TRBV7-9 with TRBJ1-2; 7 nucleotides agree with TRBD1. Germline CDR1 SEHNR, CDR2 FQNEAQ (reference sequence). This CDR3 contains 13 residues. V lost 5 bases, J lost 3 bases, and 3 bases stayed unmatched. CDR3 nucleotide sequence: TGTGCCAGCAGCCAAACAGGGGACTATGGCTACACCTTC. Translated, it gives CASSQTGDYGYTF.

The genes are TRBV27 and TRBJ2-7; 14 bases map to TRBD2. This CDR3 contains 20 residues. The V and J ends lost 8 bases and 4 bases, in that order; junction bases with no gene match: 22. Germline V lookup: CDR1 MNHEY, CDR2 SMNVEV (reference sequence). CDR3 loop: CASSSTRTSGRWTGRYEQYF. In DNA, the CDR3 is TGTGCCAGCTCCTCCACGCGGACTAGCGGGAGGTGGACTGGGAGGTACGAGCAGTACTTC.